This T cell receptor beta chain was recovered during a study of long-term antiretroviral therapy in people with HIV. The CDR3 contains 15 residues. Germline V gives CDR1 MRHNA, CDR2 SNTAGT. V lost 6 bases, J lost 4 bases, and 5 bases stayed unmatched. Version v3.0 of the immunoSEQ assay was performed at survey level. The data were produced by immunoSEQ multiplex PCR, yet TCRdb's version contains in-frame clones alone and is incomplete. The sample lists roughly 29,000 clones, roughly 94% occurring once. Sequencing was performed on unsorted PBMCs, taken 5.3 years after starting antiretroviral therapy. The sequence derives from a man aged 50 to 59 with HIV. V usage is TRBV6-4 and J usage is TRBJ2-3; TRBD2 agrees at 12 bases. DNA of the CDR3: TGTGCCAGCAGGGGGACTAGCGGGTCCTCAGATACGCAGTATTTT. It translates to CASRGTSGSSDTQYF.